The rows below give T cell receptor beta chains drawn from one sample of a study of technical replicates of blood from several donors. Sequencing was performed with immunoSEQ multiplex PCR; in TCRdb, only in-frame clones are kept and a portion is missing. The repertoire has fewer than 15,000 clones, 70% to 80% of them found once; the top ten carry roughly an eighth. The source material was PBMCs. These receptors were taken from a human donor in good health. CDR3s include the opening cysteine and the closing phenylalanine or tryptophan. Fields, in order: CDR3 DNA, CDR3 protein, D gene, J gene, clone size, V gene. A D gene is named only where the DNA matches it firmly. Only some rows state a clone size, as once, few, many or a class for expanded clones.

DNA: TGTGCCAGTAGTTCAACTTCCCGGGGCTATGGCTACACCTTC; CDR3: CASSSTSRGYGYTF; D: .; J: TRBJ1-2; size: .; V: TRBV19
DNA: TGTGCCAGCAGCCAAGGCCGCGGGAGAAACAATGAGCAGTTCTTC; CDR3: CASSQGRGRNNEQFF; D: TRBD2; J: TRBJ2-1; size: .; V: TRBV4-2
DNA: TGTGCCAGCCGGACAGCCACATCGGAGACCCAGTACTTC; CDR3: CASRTATSETQYF; D: .; J: TRBJ2-5; size: .; V: TRBV5-5
DNA: TGTGCCAGCACTCGGACAGGGGCGGCGTTAAGTTCTGGCTACACCTTC; CDR3: CASTRTGAALSSGYTF; D: TRBD1; J: TRBJ1-2; size: .; V: TRBV27
DNA: TGCAGCGTCGCGGTCGACAGTGAAGCTTTCTTT; CDR3: CSVAVDSEAFF; D: .; J: TRBJ1-1; size: .; V: TRBV29-1
DNA: TGTGCCAGTAACGCCCTAGGGGGGGGCGCTGGCACTGAAGCTTTCTTT; CDR3: CASNALGGGAGTEAFF; D: .; J: TRBJ1-1; size: .; V: TRBV19
DNA: TGTGCCAGCGGGACCGGGACAGGGGTCCAGCCCCAGCATTTT; CDR3: CASGTGTGVQPQHF; D: TRBD1; J: TRBJ1-5; size: .; V: TRBV28
DNA: TGCAGCGCCGGGACAGGGGACGGCACAGATACGCAGTATTTT; CDR3: CSAGTGDGTDTQYF; D: TRBD1; J: TRBJ2-3; size: .; V: TRBV29-1
DNA: TGTGCCAGCAGTTACCGTGGACAGCGTGAAGCTTTCTTT; CDR3: CASSYRGQREAFF; D: .; J: TRBJ1-1; size: few; V: TRBV6-5
DNA: TGTGCCTCCTTTTCTGTAGCTAACTATGGCTACACCTTC; CDR3: CASFSVANYGYTF; D: .; J: TRBJ1-2; size: .; V: TRBV30
DNA: TGTGCCAGCAGCTTAGTTAGCCCCGCGAACACCGGGGAGCTGTTTTTT; CDR3: CASSLVSPANTGELFF; D: .; J: TRBJ2-2; size: .; V: TRBV7-9
DNA: TGTGCCACCTCCTTCGTGGAGACCCAGTACTTC; CDR3: CATSFVETQYF; D: .; J: TRBJ2-5; size: .; V: TRBV6-5
DNA: TGTGCCAGCAGTTTAGTATATGCGGCTAGCGAAAGGAACGAGCAGTACTTC; CDR3: CASSLVYAASERNEQYF; D: .; J: TRBJ2-7; size: .; V: TRBV28
DNA: TGTGCCAGCAGCATTACGCCGGGACCCCCAGGGGGGCCCCAGCATTTT; CDR3: CASSITPGPPGGPQHF; D: TRBD1; J: TRBJ1-5; size: .; V: TRBV28
DNA: TGCGCCAGCAGAGTGACAGGGGTTCCCGGGGAGCTGTTTTTT; CDR3: CASRVTGVPGELFF; D: TRBD1; J: TRBJ2-2; size: .; V: TRBV10-2
DNA: TGTGCCAGCGCGGAAACTGGGAATCAGCCCCAGCATTTT; CDR3: CASAETGNQPQHF; D: .; J: TRBJ1-5; size: .; V: TRBV6-4
DNA: TGCAGTGCTGCAACAGGGTTTGAAGCTTTCTTT; CDR3: CSAATGFEAFF; D: .; J: TRBJ1-1; size: .; V: TRBV20-1
DNA: TGTGCCAGCAGCCCCGGGACACTCTACGAGCAGTACTTC; CDR3: CASSPGTLYEQYF; D: .; J: TRBJ2-7; size: once; V: TRBV11-2
DNA: TGTGCCAGCAGCCTTTGGGGACAGTACGAGCAGTACTTC; CDR3: CASSLWGQYEQYF; D: TRBD1; J: TRBJ2-7; size: once; V: TRBV5-8
DNA: TGTGCCAGCAGTTCACTAGTAGGGCCCTACGAGCAGTACTTC; CDR3: CASSSLVGPYEQYF; D: .; J: TRBJ2-7; size: .; V: TRBV6-6
DNA: TGTGCCAGCAGTTCCCTTGGCAGGACTTCCTACGAGCAGTACTTC; CDR3: CASSSLGRTSYEQYF; D: .; J: TRBJ2-7; size: .; V: TRBV27
DNA: TGTGCCAGCAGTAAAAGGACAGAGGTGAACTATGGCTACACCTTC; CDR3: CASSKRTEVNYGYTF; D: .; J: TRBJ1-2; size: few; V: TRBV6-1
DNA: TGTGCCAGCGGAGGGGACACCGGGGAGCTGTTTTTT; CDR3: CASGGDTGELFF; D: .; J: TRBJ2-2; size: .; V: TRBV6-1
DNA: TGTGCCAGTCAAGCCAGCTCGACAGGGTCTGGCGAGCAGTACTTC; CDR3: CASQASSTGSGEQYF; D: TRBD1; J: TRBJ2-7; size: .; V: TRBV19
DNA: TGTGCCAGCAGGGGTGGTGTAGCGGGAGAAAATGAGCAGTTCTTC; CDR3: CASRGGVAGENEQFF; D: TRBD2; J: TRBJ2-1; size: .; V: TRBV28
DNA: TGTGCCAGCAGTTTAGGGGTTAGCCCCGGAGGCTATGGCTACACCTTC; CDR3: CASSLGVSPGGYGYTF; D: .; J: TRBJ1-2; size: .; V: TRBV28
DNA: TGTGCCAGCAGCCCCGGGGAGCAGTACTTC; CDR3: CASSPGEQYF; D: .; J: TRBJ2-7; size: .; V: TRBV28
DNA: TGTGCCAGCAGCGTGGGCGGGAGGGCCAACACCGGGGAGCTGTTTTTT; CDR3: CASSVGGRANTGELFF; D: TRBD2; J: TRBJ2-2; size: .; V: TRBV9
DNA: TGTGCCAGTAGTGCCGGGACAGGGGGCCGTGGCTACACCTTC; CDR3: CASSAGTGGRGYTF; D: TRBD1; J: TRBJ1-2; size: few; V: TRBV19
DNA: TGTGCCAGCAGTTTAATACCTGGACTCTCCACAGATACGCAGTATTTT; CDR3: CASSLIPGLSTDTQYF; D: .; J: TRBJ2-3; size: .; V: TRBV27
DNA: TGTGCCAGCAGCTTGCCTCCTAGCACAGATACGCAGTATTTT; CDR3: CASSLPPSTDTQYF; D: .; J: TRBJ2-3; size: .; V: TRBV5-6
DNA: TGTGCCAGCAGCCCTGACAGGGTCGGGACTGAAGCTTTCTTT; CDR3: CASSPDRVGTEAFF; D: TRBD1; J: TRBJ1-1; size: .; V: TRBV4-2
DNA: TGTGCCAGCAGCTCGGGAGGGAATCAGCCCCAGCATTTT; CDR3: CASSSGGNQPQHF; D: .; J: TRBJ1-5; size: .; V: TRBV5-5
DNA: TGTGCCAGCGTCAATGGGGGCGGGCTACCCAATGAGCAGTTCTTC; CDR3: CASVNGGGLPNEQFF; D: .; J: TRBJ2-1; size: .; V: TRBV6-1
DNA: TGTGCCTGGACTCCACTGGACTCCCTAAATGAGCAGTTCTTC; CDR3: CAWTPLDSLNEQFF; D: .; J: TRBJ2-1; size: .; V: TRBV30
DNA: TGTGCCACCAGCAGAGAAAGAGCGGGAGTATCCTACAATGAGCAGTTCTTC; CDR3: CATSRERAGVSYNEQFF; D: TRBD2; J: TRBJ2-1; size: .; V: TRBV15
DNA: TGTGCCAGTAGTATTCTACAGGGGGGATACAATGAGCAGTTCTTC; CDR3: CASSILQGGYNEQFF; D: TRBD1; J: TRBJ2-1; size: .; V: TRBV19
DNA: TGTGCCAGCAGCCCCCGAATGATGACTAGCGGACGGGATACGCAGTATTTT; CDR3: CASSPRMMTSGRDTQYF; D: TRBD2; J: TRBJ2-3; size: .; V: TRBV7-2
DNA: TGTGCCAGCAGCTTGGCCGTGGAGGCGTTAGGCAATACAGATACGCAGTATTTT; CDR3: CASSLAVEALGNTDTQYF; D: .; J: TRBJ2-3; size: .; V: TRBV5-8
DNA: TGTGCCGGGGGGGGAGGACCCAATGAGCAGTTCTTC; CDR3: CAGGGGPNEQFF; D: TRBD2; J: TRBJ2-1; size: .; V: TRBV10-3
DNA: TGTGCCAGCAGCATCCGACAGAGGCAGTACTTC; CDR3: CASSIRQRQYF; D: .; J: TRBJ2-7; size: few; V: TRBV5-6
DNA: TGTGCCAGTAGTATAGATCGGCAGGGGGACGATAATGAAAAACTGTTTTTT; CDR3: CASSIDRQGDDNEKLFF; D: TRBD1; J: TRBJ1-4; size: once; V: TRBV19
DNA: TGTGCCAGCAGCTTAGGCCTCTTCGACGGGGACAGGGGGCGGAACATTCAGTACTTC; CDR3: CASSLGLFDGDRGRNIQYF; D: TRBD1; J: TRBJ2-4; size: .; V: TRBV13
DNA: TGCGCCAGCAGGAGGACTAGCGGGATTTTTTACGAGCAGTACTTC; CDR3: CASRRTSGIFYEQYF; D: TRBD2; J: TRBJ2-7; size: few; V: TRBV10-1
DNA: TGTGCCATCAATGCCCAGGATTCCGAGCAGTTCTTC; CDR3: CAINAQDSEQFF; D: .; J: TRBJ2-1; size: once; V: TRBV10-3
DNA: TGTGCCAGCAGCCCCGGACAGGGGTTCTACTATGGCTACACCTTC; CDR3: CASSPGQGFYYGYTF; D: TRBD1; J: TRBJ1-2; size: .; V: TRBV11-1
DNA: TGTGCCTGGAGTGTACTACGGGAAAAACTGTTTTTT; CDR3: CAWSVLREKLFF; D: .; J: TRBJ1-4; size: .; V: TRBV30
DNA: TGTGCCAGCAGTGAGCGTCCATTCCCCACCTCTGGGGCCAACGTCCTGACTTTC; CDR3: CASSERPFPTSGANVLTF; D: .; J: TRBJ2-6; size: .; V: TRBV6-1
DNA: TGTGCCAGCGGCCTTAACGGGATTAACGAGCAGTACTTC; CDR3: CASGLNGINEQYF; D: .; J: TRBJ2-7; size: .; V: TRBV2
DNA: TGTGCCAGCAGCCAAGATGGGTCTAGCGGGAGCAGTGAGCAGTTCTTC; CDR3: CASSQDGSSGSSEQFF; D: TRBD2; J: TRBJ2-1; size: .; V: TRBV4-2
DNA: TGTGCCAGCAGTCTTAGGCAAGACAGGGATACGCAGTATTTT; CDR3: CASSLRQDRDTQYF; D: .; J: TRBJ2-3; size: .; V: TRBV27
DNA: TGTGCCTGGAGTGTACTTCGGCGGGTCAATGAGCAGTTCTTC; CDR3: CAWSVLRRVNEQFF; D: .; J: TRBJ2-1; size: .; V: TRBV30
DNA: TGCGCCAGCAGCTCACAGGGAGACACTGAAGCTTTCTTT; CDR3: CASSSQGDTEAFF; D: .; J: TRBJ1-1; size: .; V: TRBV5-1
DNA: TGTGCCAGCAGTGGATGGCAGAATTCGAATCAGCCCCAGCATTTT; CDR3: CASSGWQNSNQPQHF; D: .; J: TRBJ1-5; size: .; V: TRBV6-1